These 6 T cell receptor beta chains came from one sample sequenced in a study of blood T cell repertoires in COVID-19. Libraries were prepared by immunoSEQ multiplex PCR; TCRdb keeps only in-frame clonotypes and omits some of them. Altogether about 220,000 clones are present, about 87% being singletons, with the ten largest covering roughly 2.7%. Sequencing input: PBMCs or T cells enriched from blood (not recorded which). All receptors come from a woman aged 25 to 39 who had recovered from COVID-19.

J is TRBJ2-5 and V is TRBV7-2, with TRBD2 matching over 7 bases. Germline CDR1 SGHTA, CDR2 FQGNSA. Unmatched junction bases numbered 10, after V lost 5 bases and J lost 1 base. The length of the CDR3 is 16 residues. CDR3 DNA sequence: TGTGCCAGCAGCCGGGACTACGCCCTATTCCAAGAGACCCAGTACTTC. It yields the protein CASSRDYALFQETQYF.

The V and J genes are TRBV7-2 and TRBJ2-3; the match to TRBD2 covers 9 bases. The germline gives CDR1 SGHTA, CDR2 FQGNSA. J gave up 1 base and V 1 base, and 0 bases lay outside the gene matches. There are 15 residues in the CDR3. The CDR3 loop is CASSLGGGGTDTQYF. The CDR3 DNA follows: TGTGCCAGCAGCTTAGGCGGGGGGGGCACAGATACGCAGTATTTT.

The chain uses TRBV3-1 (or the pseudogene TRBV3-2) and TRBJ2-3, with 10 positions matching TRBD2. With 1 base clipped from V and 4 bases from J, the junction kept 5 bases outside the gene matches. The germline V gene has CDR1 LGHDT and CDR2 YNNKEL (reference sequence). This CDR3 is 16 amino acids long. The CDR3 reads CASSQVLLAGADTQYF. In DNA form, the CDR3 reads TGTGCCAGCAGCCAAGTTCTGCTAGCGGGGGCAGATACGCAGTATTTT.

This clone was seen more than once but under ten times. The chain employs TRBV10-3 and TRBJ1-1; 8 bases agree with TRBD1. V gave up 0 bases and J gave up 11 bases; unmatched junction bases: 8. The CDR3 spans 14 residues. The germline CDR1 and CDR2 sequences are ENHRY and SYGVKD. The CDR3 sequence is CAISESDRAVSAFF. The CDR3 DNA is TGTGCCATCAGTGAGTCGGACAGGGCCGTATCGGCTTTCTTT.

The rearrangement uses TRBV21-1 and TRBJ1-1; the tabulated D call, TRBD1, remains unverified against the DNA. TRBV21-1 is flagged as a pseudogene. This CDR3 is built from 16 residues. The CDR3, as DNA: TGTGCCAGCAGCATTACAGGGTCCCAAGCGAACACTGAAGCTTTCTTT. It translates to CASSITGSQANTEAFF.

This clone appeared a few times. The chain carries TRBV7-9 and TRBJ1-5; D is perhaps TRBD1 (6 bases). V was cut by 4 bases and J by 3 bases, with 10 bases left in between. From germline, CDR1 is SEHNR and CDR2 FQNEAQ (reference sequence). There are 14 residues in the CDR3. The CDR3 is CASSYQGNNQPQHF. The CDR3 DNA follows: TGTGCCAGCAGCTATCAGGGGAACAATCAGCCCCAGCATTTT.